This T cell receptor (beta chain) was sequenced during a study of shared clonotypes between healthy human individuals. Germline-derived CDR1 and CDR2 are LGHNA and YSLEER. There are 14 residues in the CDR3. The germline V and J ends were trimmed by 3 bases and 9 bases, with 15 bases remaining between them. Into CD45RA+ naive and CD45RA-negative memory subsets, the CD4+ cells were split. The assay was immunoSEQ multiplex PCR, and TCRdb's table has in-frame clones only and misses some. The table records 900,000 to 1,200,000 clones, around 78% of them present only once. V usage is TRBV4-3 and J usage is TRBJ2-4; maybe TRBD2 (5 bases). What was sequenced was memory CD4+ T cells from PBMCs. Subset: CD45RA-negative fraction. The receptor comes from a man between 18 and 35 years old in good health. Some clones in this sample may be carry-over from other donors' samples. The CDR3 region is CASSHSIREGIQYF. CDR3 bases: TGCGCCAGCAGCCACTCGATCCGTGAGGGCATTCAGTACTTC.